Presented here are 16 T cell receptor beta chains from one specimen sequenced in a study of blood T cell repertoires in COVID-19. Repertoires were generated with immunoSEQ multiplex PCR, while TCRdb's copy carries only in-frame clones and drops some. This sample has roughly 40,000 clones; roughly 90% occur once, and the top ten carry about an eighth. Sequenced input: peripheral blood. These receptors all come from a man aged 65 to 79 with acute or convalescent COVID-19.

This clone was picked up one time. This chain uses TRBV6-1 with TRBJ2-5; no reliable D call. This CDR3 contains 14 residues. Germline assignment: CDR1 MNHNS and CDR2 SASEGT. Trimming took off 0 bases at V and 1 base at J, with 6 bases between the two ends. The CDR3 coding sequence is TGTGCCAGCAGTGAAGCTGGCTCCCAAGAGACCCAGTACTTC. Translation gives CASSEAGSQETQYF.

CDR3 protein: CASRYSGELFF. The CDR3 region has the DNA TGTGCCAGCAGGTACTCGGGGGAGCTGTTTTTT. This chain joins TRBV2 and TRBJ2-2; D call uncertain. Germline V gives CDR1 SNHLY, CDR2 FYNNEI. The V gene lost 6 bases and the J gene lost 8 bases, with 7 bases spanning the gap. CDR3 size: 11 residues.

The chain employs TRBV28 and TRBJ2-2, with D tentatively TRBD2 (5 bases). The CDR3 is 16 amino acids. V lost 3 bases, J lost 6 bases, and 17 bases lay in between. Germline V lookup: CDR1 MDHEN, CDR2 SYDVKM. The CDR3 loop is CASSLIRVRGSGELFF. CDR3 coding DNA: TGTGCCAGCAGTTTGATTAGGGTTAGAGGGTCCGGGGAGCTGTTTTTT.

The chain is built from TRBV3-1 (or the pseudogene TRBV3-2) and TRBJ2-1; TRBD2 might be the D (6 bases). V lost 0 bases and J 10 bases, leaving 16 bases between the germline ends. The CDR3 extends over 15 amino acids. CDR1 and CDR2 (germline): LGHDT, YNNKEL (reference sequence). In nucleotides, the CDR3 is TGTGCCAGCAGCCAAGAGAGGGCAGGAGGGGCCGAGCAGTTCTTC. Encoded protein: CASSQERAGGAEQFF.

The rearrangement links TRBV3-1 (or the pseudogene TRBV3-2) to TRBJ1-2; TRBD1 agrees at 12 bases. Per the germline V gene, CDR1 is LGHDT and CDR2 is YNNKEL (reference sequence). The length of the CDR3 is 19 residues. V lost 3 bases to trimming and J lost 0 bases; unmatched junction nucleotides: 11. This CDR3 reads CASSQASGTGGLTNYGYTF. The CDR3 region has the DNA TGTGCCAGCAGCCAGGCCTCCGGGACAGGGGGCCTCACTAACTATGGCTACACCTTC.

This clone was picked up one time. The chain is built from TRBV7-9 and TRBJ1-4, with TRBD1 matching over 7 bases. The CDR3 is 17 amino acids. J was trimmed by 3 bases and V by 5 bases; bases with no gene match: 12. Germline V CDR1 and CDR2: SEHNR, FQNEAQ (reference sequence). CDR3: CASSARPRDSPNEKLFF. DNA for the CDR3: TGTGCCAGCAGCGCCCGCCCCCGGGACAGCCCTAATGAAAAACTGTTTTTT.

The chain employs TRBV5-6 and TRBJ2-3, with D possibly TRBD2 on 5 matching bases. The CDR3 consists of 16 residues. Germline V lookup: CDR1 SGHDT, CDR2 YYEEEE. V was shortened by 1 base and J by 4 bases, with 16 bases between the two germline ends. Here the CDR3 reads CASSLPGLEGADTQYF. The DNA of the CDR3 is TGTGCCAGCAGCTTGCCCGGGCTCGAGGGTGCAGATACGCAGTATTTT.

This chain joins TRBV6-5 and TRBJ2-1; TRBD2 matches at 7 bases. The ends lost 6 bases at V and 0 bases at J; junction bases unmatched: 5. Germline CDR1 reads MNHEY; CDR2 reads SVGAGI. CDR3 length: 15 amino acids. The CDR3: CASSRSGNSYNEQFF. Here the CDR3 DNA reads TGTGCCAGCAGCCGAAGCGGGAACTCCTACAATGAGCAGTTCTTC.

The rearrangement links TRBV6-2 or TRBV6-3 to TRBJ2-3; no definite D call. This CDR3 comprises 15 residues. The V gene lost 0 bases and the J gene lost 1 base, with 8 bases spanning the gap. Germline V lookup: CDR1 MNHEY, CDR2 SVGEGT. CDR3 nucleotide sequence: TGTGCCAGCAGTTACTCGCACACCGGCACAGATACGCAGTATTTT. This sequence encodes CASSYSHTGTDTQYF.

The chain combines TRBV6-4 with TRBJ1-1; the D is unclear. V shed 6 bases and J shed 0 bases, with 11 bases lying between them. CDR3 length: 14 amino acids. Germline V gives CDR1 MRHNA, CDR2 SNTAGT. Here the CDR3 reads CASSTDTLNTEAFF. In DNA, the CDR3 is TGTGCCAGCAGCACAGACACCTTGAACACTGAAGCTTTCTTT.

V and J are TRBV4-2 and TRBJ2-1; 10 positions agree with TRBD2. With V trimmed by 0 bases and J by 0 bases, 5 bases remained unmatched. Germline CDR1 reads LGHNA; CDR2 reads YNFKEQ. The CDR3 spans 18 residues. The CDR3 here is CASSQDSLAGSSYNEQFF. The CDR3 nucleotides are TGTGCCAGCAGCCAAGATTCACTAGCGGGGAGCTCCTACAATGAGCAGTTCTTC.

The V gene is TRBV7-6, the J gene TRBJ2-2; 8 nucleotides match TRBD2. The CDR3 is 14 residues long. The germline V gene encodes CDR1 SGHVS and CDR2 FNYEAQ. Germline trimming cut 5 bases from V and 1 base from J; bases unmatched to any gene: 0. DNA for the CDR3: TGTGCCAGCAGCACTAGCGGGAACACCGGGGAGCTGTTTTTT. This gives the protein CASSTSGNTGELFF.

This chain joins TRBV6-5 and TRBJ2-4, with a possible D match to TRBD2 (5 bases). V lost 6 bases to trimming and J lost 3 bases, with 9 bases between them. Germline lookup yields CDR1 MNHEY and CDR2 SVGAGI. The CDR3 contains 13 residues. Here the CDR3 DNA reads TGTGCCAGCAGCCGGGGAGACAAAAACATTCAGTACTTC. Its translation is CASSRGDKNIQYF.

This sequence joins TRBV21-1 and TRBJ2-7; the D call of TRBD1 is as the table states it, not checked on the DNA. TRBV21-1 is an annotated pseudogene. This CDR3 has 15 residues. The CDR3 DNA is TGTGCCAGTACCCAGGGGGCATGTTTGACCTACGAGCAGTACTTC. Its protein product is CASTQGACLTYEQYF.

The chain is built from TRBV24-1 and TRBJ2-1; D remains ambiguous. There are 15 residues in the CDR3. From germline, CDR1 is KGHDR and CDR2 SFDVKD. With 0 bases removed from V and 2 bases from J, the gap between germline ends came to 7 bases. The CDR3 bases are TGTGCCACCAGTGATTTGACTCTTACCTACAATGAGCAGTTCTTC. As protein: CATSDLTLTYNEQFF.

This chain uses TRBV6-2 or TRBV6-3 with TRBJ2-7; D gene unclear. Trimming left V 5 bases short and J 4 bases short, with 15 bases between. CDR1 is MNHEY, CDR2 SVGEGT, per germline. The CDR3 sequence is 14 residues long. The CDR3 reads CASSLRRGPYEQYF. The CDR3 DNA sequence: TGTGCCAGCAGTCTGAGGCGAGGCCCGTACGAGCAGTACTTC.